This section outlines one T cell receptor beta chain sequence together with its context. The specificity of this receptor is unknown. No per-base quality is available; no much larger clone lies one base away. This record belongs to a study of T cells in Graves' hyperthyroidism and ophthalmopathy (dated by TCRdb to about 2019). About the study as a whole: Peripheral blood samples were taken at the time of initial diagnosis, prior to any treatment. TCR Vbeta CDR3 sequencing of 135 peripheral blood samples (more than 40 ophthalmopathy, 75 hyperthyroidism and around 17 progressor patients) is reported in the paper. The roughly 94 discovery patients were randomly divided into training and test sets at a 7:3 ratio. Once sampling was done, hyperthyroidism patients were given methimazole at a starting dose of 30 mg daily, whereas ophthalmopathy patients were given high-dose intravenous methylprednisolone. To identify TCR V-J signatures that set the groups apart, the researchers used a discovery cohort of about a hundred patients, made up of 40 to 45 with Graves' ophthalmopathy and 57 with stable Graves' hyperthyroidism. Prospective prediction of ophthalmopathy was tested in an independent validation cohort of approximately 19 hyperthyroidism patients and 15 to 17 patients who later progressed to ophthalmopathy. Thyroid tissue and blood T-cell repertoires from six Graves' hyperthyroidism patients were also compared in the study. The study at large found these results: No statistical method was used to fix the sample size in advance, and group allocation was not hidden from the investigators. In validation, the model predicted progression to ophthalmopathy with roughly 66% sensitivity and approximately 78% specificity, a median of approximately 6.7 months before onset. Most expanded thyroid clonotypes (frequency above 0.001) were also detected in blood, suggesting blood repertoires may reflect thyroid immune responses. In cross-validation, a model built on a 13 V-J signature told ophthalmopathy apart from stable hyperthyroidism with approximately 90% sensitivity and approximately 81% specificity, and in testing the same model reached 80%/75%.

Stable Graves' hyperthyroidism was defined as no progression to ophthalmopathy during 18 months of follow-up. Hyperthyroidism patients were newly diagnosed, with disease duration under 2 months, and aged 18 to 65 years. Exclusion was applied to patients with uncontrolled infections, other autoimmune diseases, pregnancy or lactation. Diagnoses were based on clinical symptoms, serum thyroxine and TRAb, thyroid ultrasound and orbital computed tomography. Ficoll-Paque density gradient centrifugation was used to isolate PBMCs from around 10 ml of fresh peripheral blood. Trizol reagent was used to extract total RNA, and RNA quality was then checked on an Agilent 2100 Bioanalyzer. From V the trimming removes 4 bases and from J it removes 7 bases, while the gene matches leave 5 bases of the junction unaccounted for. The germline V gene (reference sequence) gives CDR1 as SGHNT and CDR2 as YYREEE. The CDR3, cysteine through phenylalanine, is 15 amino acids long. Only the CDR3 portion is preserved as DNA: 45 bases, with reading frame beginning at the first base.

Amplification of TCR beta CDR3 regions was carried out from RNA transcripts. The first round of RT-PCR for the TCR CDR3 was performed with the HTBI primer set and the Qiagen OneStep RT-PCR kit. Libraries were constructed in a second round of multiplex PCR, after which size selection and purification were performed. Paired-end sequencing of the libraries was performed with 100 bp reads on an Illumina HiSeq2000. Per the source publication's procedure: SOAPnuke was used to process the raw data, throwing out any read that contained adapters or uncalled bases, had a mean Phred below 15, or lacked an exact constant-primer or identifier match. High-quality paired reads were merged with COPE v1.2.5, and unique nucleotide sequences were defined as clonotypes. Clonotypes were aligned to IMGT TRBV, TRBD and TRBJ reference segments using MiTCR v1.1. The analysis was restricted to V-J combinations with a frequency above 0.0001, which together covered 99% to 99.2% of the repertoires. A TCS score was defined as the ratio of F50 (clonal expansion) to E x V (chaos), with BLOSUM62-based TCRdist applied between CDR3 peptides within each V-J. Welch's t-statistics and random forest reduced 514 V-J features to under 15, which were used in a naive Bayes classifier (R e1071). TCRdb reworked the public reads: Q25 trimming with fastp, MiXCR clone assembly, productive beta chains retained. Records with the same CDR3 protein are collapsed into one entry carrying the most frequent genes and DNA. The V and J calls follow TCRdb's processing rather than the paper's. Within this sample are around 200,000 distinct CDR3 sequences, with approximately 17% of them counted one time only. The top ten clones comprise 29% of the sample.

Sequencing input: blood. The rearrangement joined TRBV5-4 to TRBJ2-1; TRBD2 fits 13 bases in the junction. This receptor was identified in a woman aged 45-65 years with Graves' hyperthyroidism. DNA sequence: TGTGCCAGCAGCGCCACTAGCGGGGGGGCTAATGAGCAGTTCTTC. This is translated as CASSATSGGANEQFF.